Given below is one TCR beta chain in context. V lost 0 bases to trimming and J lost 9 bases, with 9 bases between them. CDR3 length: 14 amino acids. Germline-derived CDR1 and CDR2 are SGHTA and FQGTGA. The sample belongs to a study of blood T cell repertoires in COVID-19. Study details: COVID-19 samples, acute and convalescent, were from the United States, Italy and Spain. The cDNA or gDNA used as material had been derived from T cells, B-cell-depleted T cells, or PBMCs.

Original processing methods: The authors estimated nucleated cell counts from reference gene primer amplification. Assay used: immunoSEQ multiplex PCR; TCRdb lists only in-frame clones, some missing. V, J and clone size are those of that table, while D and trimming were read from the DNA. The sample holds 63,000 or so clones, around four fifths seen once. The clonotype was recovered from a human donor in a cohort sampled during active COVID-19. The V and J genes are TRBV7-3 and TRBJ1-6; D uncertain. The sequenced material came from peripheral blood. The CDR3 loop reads CASSLTSVASPLHF. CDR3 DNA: TGTGCCAGCAGCTTAACTTCAGTGGCTTCACCCCTCCACTTT.